This T cell receptor (beta chain) was recorded in a study of blood T cell repertoires in COVID-19. Under the authors' procedure: Reference gene primers were amplified, and this amplification served to estimate nucleated cell counts. Some clones are missing from TCRdb's copy, which holds only in-frame ones; the method was immunoSEQ multiplex PCR. V and J calls and clone size are copied from that table; D and trimming were computed from the DNA. The table shows some 180,000 clones, with roughly 82% occurring only once. The CDR3 is 15 residues long. V was pared by 0 bases and J by 0 bases, with 7 bases between. The germline gives CDR1 WSHSY, CDR2 SAAADI. The study recruited people aged roughly 18 to 95 years across approximately 23 US areas. Clinical history reported by participants formed the basis on which cohorts were assigned.

The genes are TRBV10-2 and TRBJ2-3; no definite D call. This clonotype was sampled from a woman aged 60-70 years with acute COVID-19. The sequenced material came from PBMCs or T cells enriched from blood (not recorded which). The CDR3 region is CASSESPVSTDTQYF. In DNA, the CDR3 is TGCGCCAGCAGTGAGTCGCCAGTTAGCACAGATACGCAGTATTTT.